The TCR beta chain under discussion was sequenced for a study of CXCR4 blockade with PD-1 therapy in pancreatic cancer (dated by TCRdb to the late 2010s). Regarding the research as a whole: The study analyzed resected pancreatic ductal adenocarcinoma using multiplex immunohistochemistry and TCRbeta immunosequencing, along with ex vivo slice culture to test PD-1 and CXCR4 blockade. To look at intratumoral heterogeneity, the researchers TCR-sequenced two geographically distinct regions from each of roughly six tumors.

With respect to this clone: Its antigen is unknown. Base-call qualities are not available, and no considerably larger clone is one nucleotide away.

The CDR3 holds 13 amino acids from the cysteine to the phenylalanine. Just the 39-base CDR3 DNA is kept, in frame starting at base 1. At the junction V is shortened by 5 bases and J by 0 bases, with 5 bases in between. As encoded in the germline V gene, CDR1 is MDHEN while CDR2 is SYDVKM. The archived tumor blocks were obtained from patients to whom no neoadjuvant therapy had been administered before resection. In the preserved-tissue arm, the study used 30 surgical resection samples taken from 24 pancreatic ductal adenocarcinoma patients who had not previously been treated. For the resection arm, ten 5-micron curls of FFPE tumor adjacent to the multiplex immunohistochemistry slide were used for DNA extraction. The immunoSEQ Assay at Adaptive Biotechnologies was used to immunosequence TCRbeta CDR3 regions from the extracted DNA. In the source study's methods: To measure the absolute abundance of each unique TCRbeta CDR3, the sequences were collapsed and filtered. Clonality, calculated using only productive in-frame rearrangements, was defined as 1 minus Pielou's evenness. For regional overlap, the top 100 nucleotide rearrangements were followed across paired samples, and the Morisita index was used to compare paired samples against unrelated samples. Convergence of nucleotide rearrangements onto identical amino acid sequences was assessed with the immunoSEQ Rearrangement Details tool. TCRdb holds this immuneACCESS table with in-frame rearrangements only. Some clones are missing; in checked studies, unresolved V genes explain under half, and the rest has no known cause. The D gene and trimming were derived from the DNA, and the V and J assignments and clone size from that table. This sample is represented by over 4,500 clones; 50% to 65% of them were singletons. Of the sample, roughly an eighth falls within the top ten clones.

What the authors observed across the whole study: Because only TCRbeta chains were sequenced, true antigen-specificity overlap of convergent dominant clones was left unconfirmed pending paired alpha-beta single-cell sequencing. Tumors showed clonal expansion, with mean productive clonality 0.14 versus 0.05 in healthy blood, but clonality did not correlate with survival. A strong correlation was found between amino acid clone frequency and the number of distinct nucleotide rearrangements encoding each amino acid clone, suggesting convergent selection by common tumor antigens.

The sequence links TRBV28 to TRBJ1-3; too little of a D gene remains to name it. The origin of this receptor is a human donor with pancreatic ductal adenocarcinoma. Sample: tumor tissue. In nucleotides, the sequence is TGTGCCAGCAGTCTGAGCTCTGGAAACACCATATATTTT. This yields the protein CASSLSSGNTIYF. This CDR3, with the reference TRBV28 and TRBJ1-3 proteins standing in past its ends, gives the full variable domain DVKVTQSSRYLVKRTGEKVFLECVQDMDHENMFWYRQDPGLGLRLIYFSYDVKMKEKGDIPEGYSVSREKKERFSLILESASTNQTSMYLCASSLSSGNTIYFGEGSWLTVV.